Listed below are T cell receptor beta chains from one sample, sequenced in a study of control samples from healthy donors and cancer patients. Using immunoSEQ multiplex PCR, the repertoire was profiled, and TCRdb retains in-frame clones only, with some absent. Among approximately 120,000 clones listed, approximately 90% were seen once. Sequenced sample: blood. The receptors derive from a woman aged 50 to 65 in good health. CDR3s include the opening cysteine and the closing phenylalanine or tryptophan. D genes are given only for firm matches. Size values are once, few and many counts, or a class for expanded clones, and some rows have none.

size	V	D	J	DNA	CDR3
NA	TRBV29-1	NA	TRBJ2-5	TGCAGCGTTGACGGGGAGGTTGTCGAGACCCAGTACTTC	CSVDGEVVETQYF
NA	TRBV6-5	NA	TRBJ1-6	TGTGCCAGCAGCTACATCCGGGACAAGGCCGAACCCCTCCACTTT	CASSYIRDKAEPLHF
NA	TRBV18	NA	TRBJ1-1	TGTGCCAGCTCACCAAAAGCTTTCTTT	CASSPKAFF
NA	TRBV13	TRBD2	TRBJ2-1	TGTGCCAGCAGCTCCCCGGAAGGGGGTAGCGGGAGTCTCAATGAGCAGTTCTTC	CASSSPEGGSGSLNEQFF
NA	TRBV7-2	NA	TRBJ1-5	TGTGCCAGCAGCTTAGGCGGGGTAGGGGTTAGCAATCAGCCCCAGCATTTT	CASSLGGVGVSNQPQHF
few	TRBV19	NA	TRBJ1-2	TGTGCCAGTAGTATAGGAACGCCGGGACGCTATGGCTACACCTTC	CASSIGTPGRYGYTF
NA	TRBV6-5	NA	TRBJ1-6	TGTGCCAGCAGTTACTCGAGCAGGGGCAATTCACCCCTCCACTTT	CASSYSSRGNSPLHF
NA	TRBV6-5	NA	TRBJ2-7	TGTGCCAGCGCTTCCCGGGCCCTCCGCGAGCAGTACTTC	CASASRALREQYF
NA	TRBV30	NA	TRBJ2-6	TGTGCCTGGAGTGCTCAATTGTCTGGGGCCAACGTCCTGACTTTC	CAWSAQLSGANVLTF
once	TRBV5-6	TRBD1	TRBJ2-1	TGTGCCAGCACACTTCCCGGGACAGGGGAAGAGGTGGCGCAGTTCTTC	CASTLPGTGEEVAQFF
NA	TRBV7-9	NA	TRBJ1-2	TGTGCCAGCAGCTTAGTACAGGTTTCTAACTATGGCTACACCTTC	CASSLVQVSNYGYTF
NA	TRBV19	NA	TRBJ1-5	TGTGCCAGTAGTACTAACTGGGGGGGCAATCAGCCCCAGCATTTT	CASSTNWGGNQPQHF
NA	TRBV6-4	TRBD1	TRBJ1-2	TGTGCCAGCAGCGCAACCGGGACAGGGGTCGGCTACACCTTC	CASSATGTGVGYTF
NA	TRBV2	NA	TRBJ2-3	TGTGCCAGCAGTGAAAGTTGGACGAGCCTCAACCCCACAGATACGCAGTATTTT	CASSESWTSLNPTDTQYF